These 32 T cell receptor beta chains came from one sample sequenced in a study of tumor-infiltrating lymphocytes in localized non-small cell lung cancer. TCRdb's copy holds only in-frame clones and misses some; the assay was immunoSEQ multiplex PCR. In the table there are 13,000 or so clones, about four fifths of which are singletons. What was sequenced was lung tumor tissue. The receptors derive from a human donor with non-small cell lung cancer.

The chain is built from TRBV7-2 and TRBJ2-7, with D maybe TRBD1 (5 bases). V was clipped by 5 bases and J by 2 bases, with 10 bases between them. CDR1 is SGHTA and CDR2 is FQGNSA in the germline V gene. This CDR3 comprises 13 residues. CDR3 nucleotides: TGTGCCAGCAGCACACAGGTTACCTACGAGCAGTACTTC. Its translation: CASSTQVTYEQYF.

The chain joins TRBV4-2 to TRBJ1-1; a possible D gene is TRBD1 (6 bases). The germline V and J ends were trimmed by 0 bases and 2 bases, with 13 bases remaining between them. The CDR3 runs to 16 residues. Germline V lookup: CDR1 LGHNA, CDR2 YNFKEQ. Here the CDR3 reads CASSQEAGALNTEAFF. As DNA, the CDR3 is TGTGCCAGCAGCCAAGAGGCAGGGGCGCTTAACACTGAAGCTTTCTTT.

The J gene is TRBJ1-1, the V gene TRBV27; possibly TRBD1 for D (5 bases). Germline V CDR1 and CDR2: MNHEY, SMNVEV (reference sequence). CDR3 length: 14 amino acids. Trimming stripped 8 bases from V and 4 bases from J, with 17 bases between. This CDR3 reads CASRVRGGSTEAFF. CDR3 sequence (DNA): TGTGCCAGCCGAGTACGGGGGGGGAGCACTGAAGCTTTCTTT.

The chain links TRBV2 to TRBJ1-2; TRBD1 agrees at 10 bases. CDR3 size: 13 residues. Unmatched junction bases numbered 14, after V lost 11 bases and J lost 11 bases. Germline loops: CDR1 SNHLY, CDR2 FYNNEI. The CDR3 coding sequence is TGTGCCGGCACCGGGACAGGGGAATTGAGATACACCTTC. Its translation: CAGTGTGELRYTF.

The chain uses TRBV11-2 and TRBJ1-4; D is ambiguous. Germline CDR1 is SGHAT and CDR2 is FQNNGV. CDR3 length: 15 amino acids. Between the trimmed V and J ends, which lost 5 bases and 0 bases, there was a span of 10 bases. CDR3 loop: CASSVRPATNEKLFF. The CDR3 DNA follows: TGTGCCAGCAGCGTTAGGCCTGCAACTAATGAAAAACTGTTTTTT.

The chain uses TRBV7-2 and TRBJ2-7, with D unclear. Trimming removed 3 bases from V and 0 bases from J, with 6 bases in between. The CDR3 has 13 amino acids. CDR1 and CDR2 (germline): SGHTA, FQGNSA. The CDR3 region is CASSFANSYEQYF. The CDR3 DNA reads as TGTGCCAGCAGCTTCGCCAACTCCTACGAGCAGTACTTC.

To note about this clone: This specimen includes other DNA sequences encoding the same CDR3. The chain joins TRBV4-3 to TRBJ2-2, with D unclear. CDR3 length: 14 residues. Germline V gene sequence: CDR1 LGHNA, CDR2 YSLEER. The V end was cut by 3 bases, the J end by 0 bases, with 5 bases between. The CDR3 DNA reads TGCGCCAGCAGCCAGGTCGCGAACACCGGGGAGCTGTTTTTT. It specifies CASSQVANTGELFF.

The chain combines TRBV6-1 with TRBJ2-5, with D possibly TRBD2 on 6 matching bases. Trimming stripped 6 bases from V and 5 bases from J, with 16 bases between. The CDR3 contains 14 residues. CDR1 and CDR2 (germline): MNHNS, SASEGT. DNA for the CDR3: TGTGCCAGCAGATCGACTAGGTGGGTTGAGACCCAGTACTTC. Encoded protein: CASRSTRWVETQYF.

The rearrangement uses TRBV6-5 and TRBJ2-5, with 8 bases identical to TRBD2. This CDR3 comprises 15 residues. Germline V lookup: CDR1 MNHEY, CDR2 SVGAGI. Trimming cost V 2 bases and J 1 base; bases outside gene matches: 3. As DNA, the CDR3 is TGTGCCAGCAGTTACGGCGGGGGGCTCCAAGAGACCCAGTACTTC. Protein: CASSYGGGLQETQYF.

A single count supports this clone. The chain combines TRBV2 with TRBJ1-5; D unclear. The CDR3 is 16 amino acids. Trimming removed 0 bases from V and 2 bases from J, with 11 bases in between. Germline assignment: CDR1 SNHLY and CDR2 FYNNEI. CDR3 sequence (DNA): TGTGCCAGCAGTGAAGCGCTGGGTAGTGGCAATCAGCCCCAGCATTTT. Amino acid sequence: CASSEALGSGNQPQHF. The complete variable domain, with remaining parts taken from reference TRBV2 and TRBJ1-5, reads EPEVTQTPSHQVTQMGQEVILRCVPISNHLYFYWYRQILGQKVEFLVSFYNNEISEKSEIFDDQFSVERPDGSNFTLKIRSTKLEDSAMYFCASSEALGSGNQPQHFGDGTRLSIL.

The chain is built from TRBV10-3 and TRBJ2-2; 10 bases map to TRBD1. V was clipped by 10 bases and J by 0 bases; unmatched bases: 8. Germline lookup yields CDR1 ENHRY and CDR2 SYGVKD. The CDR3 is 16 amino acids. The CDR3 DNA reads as TGTGCCACCCTAGACAGGGGGCCCGCGAACACCGGGGAGCTGTTTTTT. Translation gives CATLDRGPANTGELFF.

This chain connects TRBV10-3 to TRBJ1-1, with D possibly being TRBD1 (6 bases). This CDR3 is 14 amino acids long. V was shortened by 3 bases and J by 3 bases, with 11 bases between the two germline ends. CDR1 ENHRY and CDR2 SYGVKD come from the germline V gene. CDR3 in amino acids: CAISDQGSHTEAFF. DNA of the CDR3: TGTGCCATCAGTGACCAGGGGTCCCACACTGAAGCTTTCTTT.

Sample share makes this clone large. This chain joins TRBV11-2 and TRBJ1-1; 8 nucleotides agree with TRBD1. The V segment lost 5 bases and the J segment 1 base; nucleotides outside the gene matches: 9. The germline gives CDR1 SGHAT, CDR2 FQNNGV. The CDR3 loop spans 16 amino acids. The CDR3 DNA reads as TGTGCCAGCAGCCCCAGGACAGGGTGGAGGAACACTGAAGCTTTCTTT. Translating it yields CASSPRTGWRNTEAFF.

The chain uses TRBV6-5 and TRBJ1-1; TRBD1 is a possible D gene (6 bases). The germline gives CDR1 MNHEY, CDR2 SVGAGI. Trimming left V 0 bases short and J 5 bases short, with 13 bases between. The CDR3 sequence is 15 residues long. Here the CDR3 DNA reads TGTGCCAGCAGTTACTCCTCTTCAGGGGTGACTGAAGCTTTCTTT. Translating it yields CASSYSSSGVTEAFF.

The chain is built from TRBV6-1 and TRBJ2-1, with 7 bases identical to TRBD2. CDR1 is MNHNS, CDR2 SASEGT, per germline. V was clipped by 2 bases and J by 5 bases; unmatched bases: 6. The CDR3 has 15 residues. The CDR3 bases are TGTGCCAGCAGTGAACGGACTAGAGTTGACAATGAGCAGTTCTTC. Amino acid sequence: CASSERTRVDNEQFF.

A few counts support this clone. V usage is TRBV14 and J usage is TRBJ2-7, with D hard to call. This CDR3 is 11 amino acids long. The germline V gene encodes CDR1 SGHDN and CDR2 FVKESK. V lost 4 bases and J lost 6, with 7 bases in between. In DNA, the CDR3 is TGTGCCAGCAGCCTTACGGGCGAGCAGTACTTC. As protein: CASSLTGEQYF.

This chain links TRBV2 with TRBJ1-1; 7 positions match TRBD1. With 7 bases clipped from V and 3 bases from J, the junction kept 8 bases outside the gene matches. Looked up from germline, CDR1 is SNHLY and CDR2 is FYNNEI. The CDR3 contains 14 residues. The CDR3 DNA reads TGTGCCAGCACCGAAGGGGGCGGCTACACTGAAGCTTTCTTT. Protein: CASTEGGGYTEAFF.

The CDR3 here is CTIRQGMNTEAFF. The CDR3 DNA sequence: TGCACCATCAGACAGGGAATGAACACTGAAGCTTTCTTT. This sequence joins TRBV29-1 and TRBJ1-1; 7 bases map to TRBD1. Germline loops: CDR1 SQVTM, CDR2 ANQGSEA. This CDR3 has 13 amino acids.

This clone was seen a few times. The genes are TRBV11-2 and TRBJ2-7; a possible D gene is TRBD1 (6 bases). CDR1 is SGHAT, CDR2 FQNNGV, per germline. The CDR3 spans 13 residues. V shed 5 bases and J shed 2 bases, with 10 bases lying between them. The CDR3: CASSRGQAYEQYF. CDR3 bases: TGTGCCAGCAGCCGGGGACAAGCCTACGAGCAGTACTTC. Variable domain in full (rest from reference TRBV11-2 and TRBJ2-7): EAGVAQSPRYKIIEKRQSVAFWCNPISGHATLYWYQQILGQGPKLLIQFQNNGVVDDSQLPKDRFSAERLKGVDSTLKIQPAKLEDSAVYLCASSRGQAYEQYFGPGTRLTVT.

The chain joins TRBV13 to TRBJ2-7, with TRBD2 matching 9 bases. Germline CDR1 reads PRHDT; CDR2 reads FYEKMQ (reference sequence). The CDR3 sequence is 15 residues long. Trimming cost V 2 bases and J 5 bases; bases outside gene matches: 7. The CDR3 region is CASSLYGGRGNEQYF. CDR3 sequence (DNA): TGTGCCAGCAGCTTATATGGCGGGAGGGGTAACGAGCAGTACTTC.

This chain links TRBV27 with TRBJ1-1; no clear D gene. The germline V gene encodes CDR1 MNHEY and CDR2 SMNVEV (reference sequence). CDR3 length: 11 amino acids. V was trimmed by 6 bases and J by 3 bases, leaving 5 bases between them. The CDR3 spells CASRFHTEAFF. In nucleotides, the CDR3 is TGTGCCAGCAGATTCCACACTGAAGCTTTCTTT.

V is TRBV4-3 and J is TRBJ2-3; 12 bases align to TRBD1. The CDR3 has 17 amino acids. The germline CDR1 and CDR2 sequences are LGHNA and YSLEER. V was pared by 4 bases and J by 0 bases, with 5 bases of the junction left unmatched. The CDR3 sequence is CASSLGTGGSSTDTQYF. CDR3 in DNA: TGCGCCAGCAGCCTCGGGACAGGGGGCTCCAGCACAGATACGCAGTATTTT.

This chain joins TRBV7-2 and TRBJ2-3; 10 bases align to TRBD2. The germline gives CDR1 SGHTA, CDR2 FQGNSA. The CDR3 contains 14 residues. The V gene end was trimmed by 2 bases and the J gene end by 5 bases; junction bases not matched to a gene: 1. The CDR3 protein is CASSLSGRGDTQYF. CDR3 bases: TGTGCCAGCAGCTTAAGCGGGAGGGGAGATACGCAGTATTTT.

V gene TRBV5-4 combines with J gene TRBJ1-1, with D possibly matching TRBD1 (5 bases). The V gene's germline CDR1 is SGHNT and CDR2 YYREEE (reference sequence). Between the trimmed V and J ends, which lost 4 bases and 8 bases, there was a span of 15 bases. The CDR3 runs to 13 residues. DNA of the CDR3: TGTGCCAGCAGCCCAGGGAGGGTTCGGGAAGCTTTCTTT. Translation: CASSPGRVREAFF.

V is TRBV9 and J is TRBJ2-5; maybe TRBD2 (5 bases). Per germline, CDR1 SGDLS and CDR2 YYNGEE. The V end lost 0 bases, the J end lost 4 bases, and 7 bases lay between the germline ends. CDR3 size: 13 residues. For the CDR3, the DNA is TGTGCCAGCAGCGTAGACGAGGGAGAGACCCAGTACTTC. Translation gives CASSVDEGETQYF. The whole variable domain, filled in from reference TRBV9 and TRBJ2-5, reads DSGVTQTPKHLITATGQRVTLRCSPRSGDLSVYWYQQSLDQGLQFLIQYYNGEERAKGNILERFSAQQFPDLHSELNLSSLELGDSALYFCASSVDEGETQYFGPGTRLLVL.

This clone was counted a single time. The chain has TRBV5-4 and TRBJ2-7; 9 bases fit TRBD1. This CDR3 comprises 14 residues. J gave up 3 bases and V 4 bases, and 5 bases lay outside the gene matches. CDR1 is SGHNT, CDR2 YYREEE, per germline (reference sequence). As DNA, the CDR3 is TGTGCCAGCAGCCCCGGGACAGGGCTCTACGAGCAGTACTTC. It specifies CASSPGTGLYEQYF.

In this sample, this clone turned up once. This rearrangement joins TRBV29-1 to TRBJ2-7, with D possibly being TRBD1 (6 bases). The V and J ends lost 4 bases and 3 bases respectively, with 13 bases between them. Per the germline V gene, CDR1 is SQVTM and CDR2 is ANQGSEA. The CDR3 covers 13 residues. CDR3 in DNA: TGCAGCGTTGTTTTACGGACAGACTACGAGCAGTACTTC. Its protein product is CSVVLRTDYEQYF.

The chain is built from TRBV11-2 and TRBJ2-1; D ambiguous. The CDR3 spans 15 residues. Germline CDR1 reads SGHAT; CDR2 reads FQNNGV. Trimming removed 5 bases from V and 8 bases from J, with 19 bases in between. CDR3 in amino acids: CASSPPGVRFYEQFF. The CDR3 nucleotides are TGTGCCAGCAGCCCCCCAGGCGTCAGATTCTATGAGCAGTTCTTC.

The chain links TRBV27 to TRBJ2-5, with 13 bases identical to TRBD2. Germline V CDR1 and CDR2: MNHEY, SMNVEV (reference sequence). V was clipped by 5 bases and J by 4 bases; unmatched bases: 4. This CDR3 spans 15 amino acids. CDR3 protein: CASSARLAGGETQYF. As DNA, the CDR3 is TGTGCCAGCAGTGCAAGACTAGCGGGGGGAGAGACCCAGTACTTC.

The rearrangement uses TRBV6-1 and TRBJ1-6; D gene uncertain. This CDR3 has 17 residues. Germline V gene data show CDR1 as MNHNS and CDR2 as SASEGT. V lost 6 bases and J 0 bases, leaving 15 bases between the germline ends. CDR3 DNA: TGTGCCAGCAGCGAACCGACGGGCAGCTCCTATAATTCACCCCTCCACTTT. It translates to CASSEPTGSSYNSPLHF.

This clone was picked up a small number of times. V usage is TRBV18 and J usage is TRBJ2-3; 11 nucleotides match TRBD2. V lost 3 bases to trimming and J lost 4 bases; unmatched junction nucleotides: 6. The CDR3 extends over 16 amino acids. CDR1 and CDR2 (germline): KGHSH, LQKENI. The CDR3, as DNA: TGTGCCAGCTCACCTGCCCTAGCGGGAGGTGCAGATACGCAGTATTTT. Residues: CASSPALAGGADTQYF.

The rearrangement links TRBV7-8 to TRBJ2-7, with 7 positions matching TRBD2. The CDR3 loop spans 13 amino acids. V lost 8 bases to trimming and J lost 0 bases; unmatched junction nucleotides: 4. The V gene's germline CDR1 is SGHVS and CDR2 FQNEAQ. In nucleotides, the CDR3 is TGTGCCAGCCGGACTAGGTACTCCTACGAGCAGTACTTC. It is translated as CASRTRYSYEQYF.